This T cell receptor beta chain was recovered during a study of shared clonotypes between healthy human individuals. Regarding the study as a whole: Although depth was large, rarefaction showed that sequencing of the sorted subsets was incomplete.

In the CD4+ fraction, cells were divided into CD45RA+ naive and CD45RA-negative memory subsets. As to this clone: What it recognizes is unknown.

V dropped 4 bases and J dropped 6 bases, with 13 bases sitting between them. This CDR3 is 14 amino acids long. The germline V gene encodes CDR1 SGDLS and CDR2 YYNGEE. Measured with immunoSEQ multiplex PCR; TCRdb has only the in-frame clones, and not every one. This sample has millions of clones; more than 80% occur once, and the top ten carry roughly 0.14%. The sequenced sample consisted of naive CD4+ T cells sorted from blood. Subset specified: CD45RA+ positively selected. This chain joins TRBV9 and TRBJ2-2; a weak D match, TRBD1 (6 bases). This clonotype was sampled from a man aged 18 to 30 in good health. The CDR3, as DNA: TGTGCCAGCAGCCCCCTGCAGGGGCCCGGGGAGCTGTTTTTT. Protein: CASSPLQGPGELFF. The full variable domain, completed using reference TRBV9 and TRBJ2-2, is DSGVTQTPKHLITATGQRVTLRCSPRSGDLSVYWYQQSLDQGLQFLIQYYNGEERAKGNILERFSAQQFPDLHSELNLSSLELGDSALYFCASSPLQGPGELFFGEGSRLTVL.